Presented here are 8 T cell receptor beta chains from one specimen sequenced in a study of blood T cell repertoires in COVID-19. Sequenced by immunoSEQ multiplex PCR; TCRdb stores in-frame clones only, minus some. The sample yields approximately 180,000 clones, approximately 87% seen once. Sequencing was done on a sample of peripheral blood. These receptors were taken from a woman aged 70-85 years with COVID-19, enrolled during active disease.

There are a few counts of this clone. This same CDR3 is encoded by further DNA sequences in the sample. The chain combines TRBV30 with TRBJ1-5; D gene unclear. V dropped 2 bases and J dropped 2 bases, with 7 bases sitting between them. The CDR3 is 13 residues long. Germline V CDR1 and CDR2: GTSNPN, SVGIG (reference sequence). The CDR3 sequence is CAWSLQGNQPQHF. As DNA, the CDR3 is TGTGCCTGGAGTCTTCAGGGCAATCAGCCCCAGCATTTT.

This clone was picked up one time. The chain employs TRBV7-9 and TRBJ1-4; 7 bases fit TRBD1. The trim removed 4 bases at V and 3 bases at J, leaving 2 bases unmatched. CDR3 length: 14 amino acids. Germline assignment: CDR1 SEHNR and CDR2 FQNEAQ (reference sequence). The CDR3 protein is CASSWGQSNEKLFF. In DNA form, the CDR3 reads TGTGCCAGCAGCTGGGGACAGTCTAATGAAAAACTGTTTTTT.

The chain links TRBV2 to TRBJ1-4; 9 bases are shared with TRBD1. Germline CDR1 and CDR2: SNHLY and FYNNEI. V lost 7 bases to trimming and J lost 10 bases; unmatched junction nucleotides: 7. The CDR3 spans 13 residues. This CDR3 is CASTGDRVGKLFF. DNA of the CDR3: TGTGCCAGCACCGGGGACAGGGTAGGAAAACTGTTTTTT.

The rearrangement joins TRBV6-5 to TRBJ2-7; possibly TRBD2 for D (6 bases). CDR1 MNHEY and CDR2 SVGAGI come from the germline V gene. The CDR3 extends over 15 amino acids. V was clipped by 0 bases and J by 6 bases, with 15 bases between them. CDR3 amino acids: CASSYSGTYLPEQYF. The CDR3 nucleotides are TGTGCCAGCAGTTACTCAGGGACTTACCTCCCCGAGCAGTACTTC.

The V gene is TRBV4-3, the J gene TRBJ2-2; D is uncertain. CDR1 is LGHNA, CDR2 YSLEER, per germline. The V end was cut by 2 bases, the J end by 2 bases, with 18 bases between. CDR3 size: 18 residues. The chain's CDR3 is CASSQPARQSFNTGELFF. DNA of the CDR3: TGCGCCAGCAGCCAACCGGCGCGGCAGTCCTTTAACACCGGGGAGCTGTTTTTT.

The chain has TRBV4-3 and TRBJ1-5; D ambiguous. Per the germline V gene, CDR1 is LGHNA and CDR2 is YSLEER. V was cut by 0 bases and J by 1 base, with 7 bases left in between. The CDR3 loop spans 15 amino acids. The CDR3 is CASSQDAASNQPQHF. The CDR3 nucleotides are TGCGCCAGCAGCCAAGATGCGGCAAGCAATCAGCCCCAGCATTTT.

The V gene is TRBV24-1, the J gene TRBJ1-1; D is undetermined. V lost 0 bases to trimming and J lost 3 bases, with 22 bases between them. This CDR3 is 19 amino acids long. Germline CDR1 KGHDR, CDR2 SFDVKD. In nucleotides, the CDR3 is TGTGCCACCAGTGATTTGTGGCGGGTACTGATTACCCTGTACACTGAAGCTTTCTTT. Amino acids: CATSDLWRVLITLYTEAFF.

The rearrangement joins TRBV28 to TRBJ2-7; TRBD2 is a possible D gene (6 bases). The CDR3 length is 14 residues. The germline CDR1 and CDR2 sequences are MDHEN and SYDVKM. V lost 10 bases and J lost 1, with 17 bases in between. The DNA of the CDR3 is TGTGCCATCGGGGAGGCGGGATGGTCCTACGAGCAGTACTTC. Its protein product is CAIGEAGWSYEQYF. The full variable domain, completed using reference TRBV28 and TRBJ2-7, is DVKVTQSSRYLVKRTGEKVFLECVQDMDHENMFWYRQDPGLGLRLIYFSYDVKMKEKGDIPEGYSVSREKKERFSLILESASTNQTSMYLCAIGEAGWSYEQYFGPGTRLTVT.